This is a list of T cell receptor beta chains from one sample in a study of shared clonotypes between healthy human individuals. The data were produced by immunoSEQ multiplex PCR, yet TCRdb's version contains in-frame clones alone and is incomplete. Found here are some 1.5 million clones, 98% of them singletons; the top ten hold approximately 0.44%. The sequencing sample was made of naive CD4+ T cells sorted from blood. The receptors were gathered from a man younger than 40 in good health. The CDR3 runs from the conserved cysteine through the conserved F or W. D genes are given only for firm matches. The size of a clone is reported for some rows only, either as once, few or many, or as a class for expanded clones.

V gene,clone size,D gene,J gene,CDR3 length,CDR3 DNA,CDR3 protein
TRBV6-6,-,-,TRBJ2-1,12,TGTGCCAGCAGTTCCCTTGGATATGAGCAGTTCTTC,CASSSLGYEQFF
TRBV5-1,-,-,TRBJ2-7,13,TGCGCCAGCAGCTCGGAGAGCTCCTACGAGCAGTACTTC,CASSSESSYEQYF
TRBV6-1,-,TRBD1,TRBJ2-2,16,TGTGCCAGCAGTGTGAGGACAGGGGCGAACACCGGGGAGCTGTTTTTT,CASSVRTGANTGELFF
TRBV5-1,once,TRBD1,TRBJ2-1,16,TGCGCCAGCAGCTCGAGCGGGACAGGGGCACACAATGAGCAGTTCTTC,CASSSSGTGAHNEQFF
TRBV5-5,-,TRBD2,TRBJ2-2,20,TGTGCCAGCAGCTCGAGGGGGACTAGCGGGAGGGTCCTACGAACCGGGGAGCTGTTTTTT,CASSSRGTSGRVLRTGELFF
TRBV4-1,once,-,TRBJ1-2,13,TGCGCCAGCAGCCAATCTGCCGGGTATGGCTACACCTTC,CASSQSAGYGYTF
TRBV6-5,-,-,TRBJ2-7,15,TGTGCCAGCAGTTACTCACAGGGAATTCGGGCCGAGCAGTACTTC,CASSYSQGIRAEQYF
TRBV5-1,-,-,TRBJ2-5,13,TGCGCCAGCAGCTCGAACATTCAACAGACCCAGTACTTC,CASSSNIQQTQYF
TRBV5-1,-,TRBD2,TRBJ2-2,13,TGCGCCAGCAGCATAGCGGGAGGCGGGGAGCTGTTTTTT,CASSIAGGGELFF
TRBV7-8,-,TRBD1,TRBJ1-1,16,TGTGCCAGCAGCCCAAGAGGGACAGGGGTGAACACTGAAGCTTTCTTT,CASSPRGTGVNTEAFF
TRBV2,-,TRBD1,TRBJ1-3,15,TGTGCCAGCAGTCCCGGGACAGCCTCTGGAAACACCATATATTTT,CASSPGTASGNTIYF
TRBV29-1,-,-,TRBJ2-2,13,TGCAGCGTTGTGAGGGGGAGCACCGGGGAGCTGTTTTTT,CSVVRGSTGELFF
TRBV30,-,TRBD1,TRBJ2-7,15,TGTGCCTGGAGTAATTATGGGACAGGCCAATACGAGCAGTACTTC,CAWSNYGTGQYEQYF